This TCR beta chain was identified in a study of T cells in Graves' hyperthyroidism and ophthalmopathy. Study outcomes and limitations: Ophthalmopathy got predicted by the model a median about six months before its onset.

Germline values: CDR1 MNHEY, CDR2 SMNVEV (reference sequence). The ends were cut back, 5 bases at V and 0 bases at J, with 11 bases in the middle. The CDR3 is made up of 16 amino acids. This clonotype was seen a handful of times. What it binds is not known. Uncontrolled infection, other autoimmune disease, pregnancy or lactation barred patients from enrollment. It was less than 13 ml of fresh peripheral blood that supplied the PBMCs. Amplification of TCR beta CDR3 regions used RNA as the template. Researchers ran a first-round RT-PCR on the TCR CDR3 using the HTBI primer set. TCRdb redid the calling of the multiplex PCR reads with MiXCR, one entry per CDR3 protein. Among approximately 600,000 distinct CDR3 sequences listed, around 21% were seen once.

J is TRBJ1-6 and V is TRBV27; the D gene is possibly TRBD1 (5 bases). The TCR was taken from a man aged 30 to 39 with Graves' ophthalmopathy. Sequences were obtained from blood. The CDR3: CASSVTVSSYNSPLHF. The CDR3 DNA reads as TGTGCCAGCAGTGTGACAGTCAGCTCCTATAATTCACCCCTCCACTTT.